This T cell receptor (beta chain) was sequenced in a study of cytomegalovirus exposure and HLA in healthy donors. PCR amplification relied on 60 Vbeta primers (plus 13 Jbeta primers). Here immunoSEQ multiplex PCR was the method, and the copy in TCRdb shows in-frame clones only, minus some. The sample lists over 80,000 clones, roughly four fifths seen once, with more than 5% in the top ten. CDR3 length: 14 residues. Per germline, CDR1 KGHSH and CDR2 LQKENI. V lost 3 bases, J lost 2 bases, and 4 bases stayed unmatched. This sequence was found in a man aged 40-49 years in good health and CMV-seropositive. Sequenced material: PBMCs. The chain combines TRBV18 with TRBJ2-7, with 7 bases matching TRBD2. Written as DNA, the CDR3 is TGTGCCAGCTCACCGGGACTACTGACCTACGAGCAGTACTTC. It specifies CASSPGLLTYEQYF.